This T cell receptor beta chain was sequenced for a study of cytomegalovirus exposure and HLA in healthy donors. Study at large: The approximately 670 first-cohort repertoires shared a platform with the 130 or so validation repertoires, as reported in a later analysis.

Study results and caveats: In vitro assays verified that a few CMV-associated chains recognized CMV antigens specifically. The study listed roughly 150 cytomegalovirus-associated TCR beta chains. For most TCR sequences rarity was the rule, although some public TCRs occurred in many donors.

Using immunoSEQ multiplex PCR, the repertoire was profiled, and TCRdb retains in-frame clones only, with some absent. The sample contains 150,000 to 200,000 clones, around nine tenths of which appear only once. This CDR3 has 13 amino acids. The germline V gene encodes CDR1 MRHNA and CDR2 SNTAGT. The V and J ends lost 5 bases and 6 bases respectively, with 12 bases between them. As for this clone: No antigen is known for it.

This rearrangement joins TRBV6-4 to TRBJ2-3; no reliable D call. The clonotype originates from a man younger than 35 in good health and CMV-seropositive. Sequencing was done on a sample of PBMCs. Written as DNA, the CDR3 is TGTGCCAGCAGTACCACAGTATGGGATACGCAGTATTTT. It yields the protein CASSTTVWDTQYF.